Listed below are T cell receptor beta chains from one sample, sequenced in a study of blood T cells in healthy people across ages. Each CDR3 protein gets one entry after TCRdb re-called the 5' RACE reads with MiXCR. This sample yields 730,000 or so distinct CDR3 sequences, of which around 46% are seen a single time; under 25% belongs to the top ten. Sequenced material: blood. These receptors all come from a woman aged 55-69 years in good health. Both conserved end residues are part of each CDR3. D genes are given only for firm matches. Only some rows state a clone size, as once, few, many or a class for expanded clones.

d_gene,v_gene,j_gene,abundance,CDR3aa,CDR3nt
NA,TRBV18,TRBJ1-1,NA,CASSPTWMAGSGNTEAFF,TGTGCCAGCTCACCCACCTGGATGGCAGGGAGCGGCAACACTGAAGCTTTCTTT
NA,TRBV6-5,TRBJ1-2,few,CASSYGGADYGYTF,TGTGCCAGCAGTTACGGGGGCGCTGACTATGGCTACACCTTC
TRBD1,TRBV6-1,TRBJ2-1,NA,CASTPGQGYNGQFF,TGTGCCAGCACCCCGGGACAGGGCTACAATGGGCAGTTCTTC
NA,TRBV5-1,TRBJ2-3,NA,CASSLRQTDTQYF,TGCGCCAGCAGCTTAAGACAGACAGATACGCAGTATTTT
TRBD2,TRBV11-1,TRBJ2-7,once,CASSLVIASGNEQYF,TGTGCCAGCAGCTTAGTTATCGCTAGCGGGAATGAGCAGTACTTC
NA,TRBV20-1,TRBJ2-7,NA,CSARDWSSGSSYEQYF,TGCAGTGCTAGAGATTGGAGTAGCGGAAGCTCCTACGAGCAGTACTTC
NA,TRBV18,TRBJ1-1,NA,CASSPPMGAHMEAFF,TGTGCCAGCTCACCACCCATGGGGGCACACATGGAAGCTTTCTTT
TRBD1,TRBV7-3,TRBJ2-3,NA,CASSRAGTGGTDTQYF,TGTGCCAGCAGCCGGGCCGGGACAGGGGGCACAGATACGCAGTATTTT
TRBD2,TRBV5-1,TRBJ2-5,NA,CASRSGTSGTQYF,TGCGCCAGCAGGTCCGGGACTAGCGGGACCCAGTACTTC
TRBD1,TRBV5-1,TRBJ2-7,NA,CASSFARGQRSSYEQYF,TGCGCCAGCAGCTTTGCACGGGGACAGAGGAGCTCCTACGAGCAGTACTTC
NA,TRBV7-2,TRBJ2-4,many,CASSLQGGVGNIQYF,TGTGCCAGCAGCCTGCAAGGGGGAGTGGGAAACATTCAGTACTTC
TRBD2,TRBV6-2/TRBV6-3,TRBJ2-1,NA,CAGNLLAGGYNEQFF,TGTGCCGGCAACCTACTAGCGGGGGGATACAATGAGCAGTTCTTC
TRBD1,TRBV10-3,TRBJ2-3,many,CASGTGGPSSTDTQYF,TGTGCCAGTGGGACAGGGGGCCCATCTAGCACAGATACGCAGTATTTT
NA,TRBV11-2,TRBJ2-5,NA,CASILDLHQETQYF,TGTGCCAGCATCTTAGATCTGCACCAAGAGACCCAGTACTTC
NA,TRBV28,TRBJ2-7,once,CATGRDTYHF,TGTGCCACCGGCAGGGATACGTACCACTTC
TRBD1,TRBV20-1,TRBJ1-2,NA,CSASQGAFDDGYTF,TGCAGTGCTAGTCAGGGGGCTTTCGACGATGGCTACACCTTC
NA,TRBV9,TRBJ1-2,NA,CASSVVVESYGYTF,TGTGCCAGCAGCGTAGTAGTGGAGAGCTATGGCTACACCTTC
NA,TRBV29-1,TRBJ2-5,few,CSVEKGGIGETQYF,TGCAGCGTTGAAAAAGGAGGGATTGGTGAGACCCAGTACTTC
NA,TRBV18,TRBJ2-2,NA,CASSATGNGELFF,TGTGCCAGCTCAGCTACAGGGAACGGGGAGCTGTTTTTT
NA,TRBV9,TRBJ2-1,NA,CASSVPGNKQFF,TGTGCCAGCAGCGTCCCAGGAAATAAGCAGTTCTTC
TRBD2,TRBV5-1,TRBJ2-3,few,CASNLGLVTDTQYF,TGCGCCAGCAACCTCGGACTAGTAACAGATACGCAGTATTTT
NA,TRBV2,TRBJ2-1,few,CASSERGHEQFF,TGTGCCAGCAGTGAACGTGGTCATGAGCAGTTCTTC
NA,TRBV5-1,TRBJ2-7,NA,CASSVAADFYEQYF,TGCGCCAGCAGCGTGGCCGCAGACTTCTACGAGCAGTACTTC
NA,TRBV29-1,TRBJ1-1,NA,CSAEIRDRAKVRTEAFF,TGCAGCGCCGAAATCCGGGACCGGGCTAAGGTGAGGACTGAAGCTTTCTTT
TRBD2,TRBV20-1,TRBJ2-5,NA,CSASLLAGIQETQYF,TGCAGTGCTAGTCTCCTAGCGGGAATACAAGAGACCCAGTACTTC
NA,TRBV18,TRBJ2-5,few,CASSPPTREETQYF,TGTGCCAGCTCACCACCGACGAGGGAAGAGACCCAGTACTTC
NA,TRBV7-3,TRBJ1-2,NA,CASSLFPQPTCGYTF,TGTGCCAGCAGCTTATTCCCCCAACCCACCTGTGGCTACACCTTC
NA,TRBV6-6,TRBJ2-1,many,CASRDRTRSHEQFF,TGTGCCAGCAGAGACCGAACTAGGAGCCATGAGCAGTTCTTC
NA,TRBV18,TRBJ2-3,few,CASSPREPDTQYF,TGTGCCAGCTCACCACGAGAGCCAGATACGCAGTATTTT
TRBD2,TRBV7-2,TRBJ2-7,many,CASSSGLAGDYEQYF,TGTGCCAGCAGCTCAGGACTAGCGGGAGACTACGAGCAGTACTTC
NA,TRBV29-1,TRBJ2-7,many,CSVEDLESSHEQYF,TGCAGCGTTGAAGATCTAGAAAGTAGCCACGAGCAGTACTTC
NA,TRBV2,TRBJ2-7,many,CASSDVGIYEQYF,TGTGCCAGCAGTGATGTCGGAATCTACGAGCAGTACTTC
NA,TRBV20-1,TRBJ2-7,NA,CSARGTNSGGKQYF,TGCAGTGCTAGAGGAACAAACTCCGGGGGAAAGCAGTACTTC
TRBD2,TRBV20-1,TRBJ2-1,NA,CRVTSGRDEQFF,TGCAGGGTGACTAGCGGGAGAGATGAGCAGTTCTTC
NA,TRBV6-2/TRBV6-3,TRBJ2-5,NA,CASSYLPTDFRETQYF,TGTGCCAGCAGTTACTTACCCACGGACTTCAGAGAGACCCAGTACTTC
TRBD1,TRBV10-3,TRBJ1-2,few,CASSGQTYGYTF,TGTGCCAGCTCGGGACAGACCTATGGCTACACCTTC
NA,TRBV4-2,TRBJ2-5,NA,CASSQYETQYF,TGTGCCAGCAGCCAATACGAGACCCAGTACTTC
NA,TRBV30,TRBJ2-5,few,CAWSASGRETQYF,TGTGCCTGGAGTGCCTCCGGAAGGGAGACCCAGTACTTC
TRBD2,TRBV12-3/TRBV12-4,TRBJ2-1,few,CASSPHPSGSYNEQFF,TGTGCCAGCAGTCCCCATCCTAGCGGGAGTTACAATGAGCAGTTCTTC
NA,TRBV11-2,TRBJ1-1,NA,CASSPYGLNTEAFF,TGTGCCAGCAGCCCATACGGTTTGAACACTGAAGCTTTCTTT
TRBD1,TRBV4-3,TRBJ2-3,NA,CASSQGRDREDTQYF,TGCGCCAGCAGCCAAGGAAGGGACAGGGAAGATACGCAGTATTTT
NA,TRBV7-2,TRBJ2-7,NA,CASSLAQSGVYNEQYF,TGTGCCAGCAGCTTAGCGCAGTCAGGGGTCTACAATGAGCAGTACTTC
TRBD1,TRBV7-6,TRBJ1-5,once,CASSLGPGGSKPQHF,TGTGCCAGCAGCTTAGGTCCAGGGGGGAGCAAGCCCCAGCATTTT
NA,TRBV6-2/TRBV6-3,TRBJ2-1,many,CASSGTRPTGEQFF,TGTGCCAGCAGTGGGACAAGGCCTACGGGTGAGCAGTTCTTC
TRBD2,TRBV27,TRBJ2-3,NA,CASSLRGRGTDTQYF,TGTGCCAGCAGTTTACGTGGGAGGGGTACAGATACGCAGTATTTT
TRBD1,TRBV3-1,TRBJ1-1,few,CASSSQGLAEAFF,TGTGCCAGCAGCTCACAGGGGCTTGCTGAAGCTTTCTTT
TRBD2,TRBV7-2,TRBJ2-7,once,CSSSYLAGRYEQYF,TGTTCCAGCAGCTATCTAGCGGGGAGATACGAGCAGTACTTC
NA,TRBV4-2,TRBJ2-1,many,CASSQNSQGHEQFF,TGTGCCAGCAGCCAGAACAGTCAGGGCCATGAGCAGTTCTTC
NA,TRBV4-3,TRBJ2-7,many,CASSQDLVRVAEQYF,TGCGCCAGCAGCCAAGATTTGGTCAGGGTGGCCGAGCAGTACTTC
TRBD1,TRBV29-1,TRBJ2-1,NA,CSVEGGTGGLYNEQFF,TGCAGCGTTGAAGGGGGGACAGGGGGCCTCTACAATGAGCAGTTCTTC
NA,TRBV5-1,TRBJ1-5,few,CASSDVPGKSNQPQHF,TGCGCCAGCAGCGATGTGCCAGGAAAGTCCAATCAGCCCCAGCATTTT
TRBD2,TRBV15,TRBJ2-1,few,CATSRDNRSGGSSYNEQFF,TGTGCCACCAGCAGAGATAATAGGAGCGGGGGTAGCTCCTACAATGAGCAGTTCTTC
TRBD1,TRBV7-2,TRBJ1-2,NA,CASSLARQGFFGYTF,TGTGCCAGCAGCTTAGCTAGACAGGGGTTTTTTGGCTACACCTTC
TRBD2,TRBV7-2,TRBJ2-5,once,CASSLQAGLADYDELYF,TGTGCCAGCAGCTTACAGGCGGGACTAGCGGACTACGATGAGCTGTACTTC
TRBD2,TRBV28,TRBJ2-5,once,CASSSGDYQSGEQYF,TGTGCCAGCAGTTCGGGGGACTACCAAAGTGGTGAGCAGTACTTC
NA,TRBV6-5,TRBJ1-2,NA,CASSSAGDYGYTF,TGTGCCAGCAGTTCCGCGGGGGACTATGGCTACACCTTC
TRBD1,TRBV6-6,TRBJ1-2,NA,CASSHTRGSNYGYTF,TGTGCCAGCAGTCACACCAGGGGGTCTAACTATGGCTACACCTTC
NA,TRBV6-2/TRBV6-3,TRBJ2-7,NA,CASSSGVAGGAGQYF,TGTGCCAGCAGCAGCGGTGTCGCAGGTGGTGCGGGGCAGTACTTC